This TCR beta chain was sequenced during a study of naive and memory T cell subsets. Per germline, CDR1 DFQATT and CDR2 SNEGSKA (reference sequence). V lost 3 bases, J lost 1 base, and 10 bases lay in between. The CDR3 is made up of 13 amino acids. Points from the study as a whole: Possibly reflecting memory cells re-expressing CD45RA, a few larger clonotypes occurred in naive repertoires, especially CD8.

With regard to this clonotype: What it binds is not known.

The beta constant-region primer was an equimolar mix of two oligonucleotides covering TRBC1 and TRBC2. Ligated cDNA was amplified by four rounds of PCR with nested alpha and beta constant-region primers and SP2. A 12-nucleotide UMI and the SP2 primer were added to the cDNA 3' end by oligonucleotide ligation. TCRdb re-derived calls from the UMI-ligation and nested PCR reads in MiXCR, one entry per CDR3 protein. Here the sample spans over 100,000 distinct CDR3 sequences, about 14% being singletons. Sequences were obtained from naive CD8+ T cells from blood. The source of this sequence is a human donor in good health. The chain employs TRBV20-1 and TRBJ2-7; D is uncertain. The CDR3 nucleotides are TGCAGTGCTAGGCAACCCATGTCCTACGAGCAGTACTTC. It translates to CSARQPMSYEQYF.